The 5 T cell receptor beta chains below come from one sample, sequenced in a study of T cells in Graves' hyperthyroidism and ophthalmopathy. The TCR beta CDR3 regions underwent amplification using RNA transcripts as the source. First-round RT-PCR with HTBI primers amplified the TCR CDR3 region. In TCRdb, the multiplex PCR reads were re-called with MiXCR into one record per CDR3 protein. Here the sample spans roughly 700,000 distinct CDR3 sequences, approximately 15% being singletons. Sequencing used blood. Receptor source: a woman aged 18-30 years with Graves' hyperthyroidism.

This clonotype was detected ten times or more. This chain joins TRBV11-2 and TRBJ2-7, with 10 nucleotides matching TRBD1. CDR3 length: 14 amino acids. J lost 7 bases, V lost 5 bases, and 8 bases had no gene match. CDR1 and CDR2 (germline): SGHAT, FQNNGV. This CDR3 reads CASSGGQGYVEQYF. CDR3 DNA sequence: TGTGCCAGCAGCGGGGGACAGGGGTATGTGGAGCAGTACTTC. The full variable domain, rest sourced from reference TRBV11-2 and TRBJ2-7, is EAGVAQSPRYKIIEKRQSVAFWCNPISGHATLYWYQQILGQGPKLLIQFQNNGVVDDSQLPKDRFSAERLKGVDSTLKIQPAKLEDSAVYLCASSGGQGYVEQYFGPGTRLTVT.

The chain couples TRBV11-2 to TRBJ2-2; 9 positions agree with TRBD2. Germline assignment: CDR1 SGHAT and CDR2 FQNNGV. The CDR3 length is 20 residues. V lost 4 bases and J lost 1; bases outside the gene matches: 16. CDR3 DNA sequence: TGTGCCAGCAGCTATGAGTTCGGACTAGCGTTGGGCGGGAACACCGGGGAGCTGTTTTTT. As protein: CASSYEFGLALGGNTGELFF.

The rearrangement joins TRBV7-2 to TRBJ2-7, with D possibly matching TRBD2 (6 bases). V was trimmed by 1 base and J by 0 bases, leaving 13 bases between them. Germline CDR1 SGHTA, CDR2 FQGNSA. The CDR3 is 16 residues long. The CDR3 bases are TGTGCCAGCAGCTTAGGGCGGGGACTCTACTCCTACGAGCAGTACTTC. Protein sequence: CASSLGRGLYSYEQYF.

The chain couples TRBV28 to TRBJ1-6; perhaps TRBD1 as D (6 bases). The V and J ends lost 6 bases and 7 bases respectively, with 19 bases between them. CDR3 length equals 16 residues. The germline gives CDR1 MDHEN, CDR2 SYDVKM. The CDR3 reads CASSSHPGHNNSPLHF. The CDR3, as DNA: TGTGCCAGCAGCTCCCACCCGGGACACAACAATTCACCCCTCCACTTT.

This clonotype has at least ten counts. V usage is TRBV30 and J usage is TRBJ2-7, with 8 bases identical to TRBD1. The germline gives CDR1 GTSNPN, CDR2 SVGIG (reference sequence). The CDR3 extends over 12 amino acids. V gave up 6 bases and J gave up 9 bases; unmatched junction bases: 10. In nucleotides, the CDR3 is TGTGCCTGCCGACGACAGGGGCTCGGGCAGTACTTC. The encoded protein is CACRRQGLGQYF.